This note documents a single TCR beta chain sequence. Its antigen is undetermined. The PCR ran on 60 Vbeta and 13 Jbeta primers. Clones were read by immunoSEQ multiplex PCR, and TCRdb kept only the in-frame ones, dropping some. This sample yields 150,000 to 200,000 clones, of which 82% are seen a single time; roughly 1.6% belongs to the top ten. The CDR3 has 16 amino acids. Germline CDR1 is LNHNV and CDR2 is YYDKDF (reference sequence). V dropped 4 bases and J dropped 1; count of bases not matched to a gene: 7. The sample comes from a study of cytomegalovirus exposure and HLA in healthy donors. Study at large: Caucasian-associated ancestry cluster membership applied to less than 85% of some 400 genotyped donors. Overall study results and limits: A later analysis revealed that TCR association rates differed between HLA loci, peaking at DRB1 and bottoming out at HLA-C. Earlier results showed most TCR beta V segments being productive about 90% or about 30% of the time. One variant, a missense change in DCLRE1C, was linked in a later analysis to TCR beta V- and J-gene trimming.

The sample comprised PBMCs. The V and J genes are TRBV15 and TRBJ1-5; 7 positions agree with TRBD1. This sequence originates from a girl under 18 in good health and CMV-seropositive. CDR3 nucleotide sequence: TGTGCCACCAGCACTATAACAGGGGCAAGCAATCAGCCCCAGCATTTT. Protein sequence: CATSTITGASNQPQHF.